A selection of T cell receptor beta chains follows, all from one sample in a study of chemoradiotherapy in HPV16-positive cancers. Method: immunoSEQ multiplex PCR; TCRdb's copy keeps in-frame clones and lacks some. Counted here are about 11,000 clones, roughly 70% occurring once; the ten biggest clones make up under 7.5%. Collection took place from a patient who underwent chemoradiotherapy. The receptor source for this set is a human donor with HPV-associated anogenital cancer. The CDR3 runs from the conserved cysteine through the conserved F or W. D genes are given only for firm matches. Not every row has a clone size; where given, it reads once, few, many or a size class.

size	D	V	J	DNA	CDR3
NA	NA	TRBV9	TRBJ2-1	TGTGCCAGCAGCGACGGGACTCTGAATGAGCAGTTCTTC	CASSDGTLNEQFF
NA	TRBD2	TRBV28	TRBJ2-7	TGTGCCAGCAGTTTACCGGGACTAGCGGACGAGCAGTACTTC	CASSLPGLADEQYF
NA	NA	TRBV4-3	TRBJ1-1	TGCGCCAGCAGCCAAGAGCCCGGGAACACTGAAGCTTTCTTT	CASSQEPGNTEAFF
NA	NA	TRBV29-1	TRBJ1-5	TGCAGCGTTCAGGAGGGTAGCAATCAGCCCCAGCATTTT	CSVQEGSNQPQHF
NA	NA	TRBV7-9	TRBJ2-1	TGTGCCAGCAGCTTAGATTTTTTATTTCAGGGAAGCTCCTACAATGAGCAGTTCTTC	CASSLDFLFQGSSYNEQFF
NA	TRBD1	TRBV29-1	TRBJ2-1	TGCAGCGTTGAACCGGGACAGGGGTACAATGAGCAGTTCTTC	CSVEPGQGYNEQFF
NA	NA	TRBV5-1	TRBJ2-2	TGCGCCAGCAGCCCTGGCTCTGGCGTAAACACCGGGGAGCTGTTTTTT	CASSPGSGVNTGELFF
NA	NA	TRBV10-3	TRBJ1-5	TGTGCCATCACAGACAATAGCAATCAGCCCCAGCATTTT	CAITDNSNQPQHF
few	TRBD2	TRBV7-2	TRBJ2-7	TGTGCCAGCAGCCGGGAAGCTAGCGGCTACGAGCAGTACTTC	CASSREASGYEQYF
once	TRBD2	TRBV11-2	TRBJ2-7	TGTGCCAGCAGCTCGGGACTAGCGGGAAAGTTAGGTTCCTACGAGCAGTACTTC	CASSSGLAGKLGSYEQYF
NA	TRBD2	TRBV27	TRBJ2-1	TGTGCCAGCAGTCCCCGACTAGCGGGAGGATCCTACAATGAGCAGTTCTTC	CASSPRLAGGSYNEQFF
NA	NA	TRBV4-3	TRBJ1-1	TGCGCCAGCTGCGACCTGGTAGGGGCTGAAGCTTTCTTT	CASCDLVGAEAFF
NA	NA	TRBV7-8	TRBJ2-2	TGTGCCAGCAGCTTAGAGTGGCCGCTTTCCGGGGAGCTGTTTTTT	CASSLEWPLSGELFF
NA	NA	TRBV4-3	TRBJ1-1	TGCGCCAGCAGCCAAGATCAGGTTTTGGGTACTGAAGCTTTCTTT	CASSQDQVLGTEAFF
NA	NA	TRBV27	TRBJ2-2	TGTGCCAGCAGTCCGTATCCGAACACCGGGGAGCTGTTTTTT	CASSPYPNTGELFF
NA	NA	TRBV5-4	TRBJ1-2	TGTGCCAGCAGCTTGTTCAGCGGACGTGCATATGGCTACACCTTC	CASSLFSGRAYGYTF
NA	TRBD1	TRBV6-1	TRBJ1-1	TGTGCCAGCAGGGAGACAGGGTACACTGAAGCTTTCTTT	CASRETGYTEAFF
NA	NA	TRBV5-1	TRBJ1-1	TGCGCCAGCAGCCGGGACTATTCGGGCACTGAAGCTTTCTTT	CASSRDYSGTEAFF
NA	NA	TRBV5-1	TRBJ2-7	TGCGCCAGCACGCGGGACAGTGTATCCTACGAGCAGTACTTC	CASTRDSVSYEQYF